The 18 T cell receptor beta chains reported below all come from one sample, sequenced in a study of CXCR3-negative and CXCR3-positive naive CD8 T cells. cDNA libraries for TRB were generated by 5' RACE incorporating UMI labels. TCRdb reprocessed the 5' RACE reads and keeps a single row for each CDR3 protein, giving no DNA. In total, the table holds under 50,000 distinct CDR3 sequences. Sequences were obtained from naive CXCR3- CD8+ T cells from blood. Subset noted: CD45RO-CCR7+CD27+CD95- naive CD8+ T cells lacking CXCR3 (TNR3-). Receptors originate from a human donor in good health. Some clones in this sample may be carry-over from other donors' samples.

The V gene is TRBV5-5, the J gene TRBJ2-2; without DNA, the TCRdb call of TRBD2 cannot be checked. Germline V lookup: CDR1 SGHKS, CDR2 YYEKEE (reference sequence). The CDR3 spans 17 residues. This CDR3 reads CASSHGLAGDGVGELFF. The whole variable domain, filled in from reference TRBV5-5 and TRBJ2-2, reads DAGVTQSPTHLIKTRGQQVTLRCSPISGHKSVSWYQQVLGQGPQFIFQYYEKEERGRGNFPDRFSARQFPNYSSELNVNALLLGDSALYLCASSHGLAGDGVGELFFGEGSRLTVL.

The V call is TRBV5-1, the J call TRBJ1-1. CDR1 SGHRS and CDR2 YFSETQ come from the germline V gene. The CDR3 extends over 13 amino acids. CDR3 sequence: CASSLAKNTEAFF. The entire variable domain, with the rest obtained from reference TRBV5-1 and TRBJ1-1, is as follows: KAGVTQTPRYLIKTRGQQVTLSCSPISGHRSVSWYQQTPGQGLQFLFEYFSETQRNKGNFPGRFSGRQFSNSRSEMNVSTLELGDSALYLCASSLAKNTEAFFGQGTRLTVV.

The chain combines TRBV12-3 or TRBV12-4 with TRBJ1-1. The CDR3 length is 12 residues. The CDR3 reads CASSFGPTEAFF.

This clonotype is labeled medium-sized (0.01 to 0.1%) based on frequency. This chain joins TRBV18 and TRBJ2-5; TCRdb selects TRBD1, and the lack of DNA leaves this call unchecked. From germline, CDR1 is KGHSH and CDR2 LQKENI. There are 14 residues in the CDR3. This CDR3 reads CASSPRYRDETQYF.

The gene calls are TRBV29-1 and TRBJ2-2; the D gene TCRdb calls, TRBD2, cannot be checked with no DNA. CDR3 length: 14 amino acids. Per germline, CDR1 SQVTM and CDR2 ANQGSEA. The CDR3 sequence is CSVEYSGRSGELFF.

The chain recombines TRBV29-1 with TRBJ2-5; TCRdb proposes TRBD1, but this gene call is untestable without DNA. This CDR3 is 13 amino acids long. In germline, CDR1 is SQVTM, CDR2 ANQGSEA. CDR3 protein: CSVVMGVLETQYF.

The gene calls are TRBV11-1 and TRBJ2-2; the TCRdb call, TRBD2, lacks DNA for checking. Germline lookup yields CDR1 SGHAT and CDR2 FQDESV (reference sequence). This CDR3 spans 13 amino acids. CDR3 protein: CASSVERAGELFF.

The gene calls are TRBV6-5 and TRBJ1-6. This CDR3 has 13 residues. Germline CDR1 reads MNHEY; CDR2 reads SVGAGI. The chain's CDR3 is CASSYKDNSPLHF.

V is TRBV29-1 and J is TRBJ2-7; as DNA is missing, the TRBD1 call by TCRdb cannot be tested. This CDR3 comprises 13 residues. Germline V gene lookup returns CDR1 SQVTM and CDR2 ANQGSEA. Here the CDR3 reads CSVTGGATYEQYF.

The genes are TRBV29-1 and TRBJ2-1. Germline lookup yields CDR1 SQVTM and CDR2 ANQGSEA. CDR3 size: 14 residues. The CDR3 loop is CSVVGGNSYNEQFF.

The chain employs TRBV10-3 and TRBJ1-1; checking the TCRdb D call of TRBD1 is not possible without DNA. The germline gives CDR1 ENHRY, CDR2 SYGVKD. The length of the CDR3 is 15 residues. The CDR3 loop reads CAISESRDLSTEAFF.

This rearrangement joins TRBV4-3 to TRBJ1-2. Per germline, CDR1 LGHNA and CDR2 YSLEER. The CDR3 is 15 residues long. CDR3 protein: CASSQGNSDSYGYTF.

V and J are TRBV7-9 and TRBJ2-1; TCRdb picks TRBD1, but there is no DNA to check that call. This CDR3 has 15 amino acids. CDR1 SEHNR and CDR2 FQNEAQ come from the germline V gene (reference sequence). The CDR3 loop reads CASSSPSRAHNEQFF.

V is TRBV6-6 and J is TRBJ2-2; the TCRdb call, TRBD1, lacks DNA for checking. The germline CDR1 and CDR2 sequences are MNHNY and SVGAGI (reference sequence). This CDR3 region has 17 residues. CDR3 protein: CASSRKTGTGSIGELFF.

This CDR3 reads CSVEEGRGLREKLFF. The chain is built from TRBV29-1 and TRBJ1-4; as DNA is missing, the TRBD1 call by TCRdb cannot be tested. From germline, CDR1 is SQVTM and CDR2 ANQGSEA. This CDR3 has 15 residues.

CDR3 sequence reads: CTSSQDRGNQPQHF. This chain connects TRBV1 to TRBJ1-5. TRBV1 is noted as a pseudogene. The CDR3 extends over 14 amino acids.

This chain uses TRBV10-3 with TRBJ2-3. In germline, CDR1 is ENHRY, CDR2 SYGVKD. The CDR3 is 13 amino acids. The CDR3: CAISVGELDTQYF.

This chain uses TRBV28 with TRBJ2-2; the D call of TRBD1 rests on TCRdb alone, since no DNA is present to check it. The CDR3 totals 13 residues. Germline V gene data show CDR1 as MDHEN and CDR2 as SYDVKM. The CDR3 is CASRHRGAGELFF.